This T cell receptor beta chain is drawn from a study of cytomegalovirus exposure and HLA in healthy donors. Germline V gene sequence: CDR1 SGHTA, CDR2 FQGNSA. The CDR3 covers 14 residues. Trimming removed 8 bases at V and 7 bases at J, with 18 bases between. 60 Vbeta and 13 Jbeta primers were used in PCR. The protocol was immunoSEQ multiplex PCR, while the TCRdb copy is restricted to in-frame clones and leaves out a portion. The table has over 70,000 clones, around 80% seen once. The sequenced sample consisted of PBMCs. The TCR sequence derives from a male donor in good health and CMV-seropositive. This rearrangement joins TRBV7-2 to TRBJ2-1; possibly TRBD2 for D (5 bases). Written as DNA, the CDR3 is TGTGCCAGCCCGAAGGCGCTACTAGGTAATGAGCAGTTCTTC. Protein: CASPKALLGNEQFF.